Reported below is one T cell receptor beta chain. The antigen remains undetermined. This specimen belongs to a study of T cell responses to AZD1222 COVID-19 vaccine. Study observations and caveats: Baseline serology detected seropositivity in only five to seven AZD1222 recipients.

The protocol was immunoSEQ multiplex PCR, while the TCRdb copy is restricted to in-frame clones and leaves out a portion. The sample records 120,000 to 150,000 clones, approximately 88% being singletons. The sequences come from peripheral blood, collected on day 0 of AZD1222 vaccination. The clonotype originates from an adult in good health.

CDR3 nucleotide sequence: TGTGCCAGCAGCTTAGACGGGGGCGACGAGCAGTACTTC. Amino acid sequence: CASSLDGGDEQYF. The rearrangement uses TRBV7-2 and TRBJ2-7, with D perhaps given as TRBD1 or TRBD2 (6 bases each). Trimming removed 1 base at V and 5 bases at J, with 9 bases between. Germline CDR1 reads SGHTA; CDR2 reads FQGNSA. This CDR3 has 13 residues.